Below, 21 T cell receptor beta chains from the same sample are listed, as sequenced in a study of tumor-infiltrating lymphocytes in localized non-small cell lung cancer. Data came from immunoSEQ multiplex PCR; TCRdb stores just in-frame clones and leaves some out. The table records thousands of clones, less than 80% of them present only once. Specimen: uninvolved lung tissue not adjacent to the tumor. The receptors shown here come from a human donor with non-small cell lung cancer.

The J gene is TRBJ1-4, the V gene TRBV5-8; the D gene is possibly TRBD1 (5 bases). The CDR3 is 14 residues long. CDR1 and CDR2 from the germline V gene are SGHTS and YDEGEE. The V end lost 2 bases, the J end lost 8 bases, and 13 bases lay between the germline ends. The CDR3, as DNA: TGTGCCAGCAGCTTTTCGGCCCAGGGCGAAAAACTGTTTTTT. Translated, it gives CASSFSAQGEKLFF.

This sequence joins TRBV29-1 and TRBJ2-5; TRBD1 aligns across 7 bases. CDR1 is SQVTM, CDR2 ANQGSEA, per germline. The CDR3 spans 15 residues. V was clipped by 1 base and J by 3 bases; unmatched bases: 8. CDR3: CSVEAPDREKETQYF. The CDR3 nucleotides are TGCAGCGTTGAAGCTCCCGACAGGGAGAAAGAGACCCAGTACTTC.

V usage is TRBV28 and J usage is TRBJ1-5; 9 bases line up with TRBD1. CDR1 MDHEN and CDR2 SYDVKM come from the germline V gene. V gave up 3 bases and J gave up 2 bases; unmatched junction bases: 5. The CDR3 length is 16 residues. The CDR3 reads CASSLLTGGGNQPQHF. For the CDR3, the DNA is TGTGCCAGCAGTTTGTTGACAGGGGGAGGCAATCAGCCCCAGCATTTT.

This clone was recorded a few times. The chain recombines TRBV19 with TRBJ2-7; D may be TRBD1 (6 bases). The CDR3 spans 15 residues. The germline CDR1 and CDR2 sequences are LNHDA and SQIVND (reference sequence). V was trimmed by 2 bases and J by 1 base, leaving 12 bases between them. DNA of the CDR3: TGTGCCAGTAGTATAACCACAGGGAATTCCTACGAGCAGTACTTC. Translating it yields CASSITTGNSYEQYF.

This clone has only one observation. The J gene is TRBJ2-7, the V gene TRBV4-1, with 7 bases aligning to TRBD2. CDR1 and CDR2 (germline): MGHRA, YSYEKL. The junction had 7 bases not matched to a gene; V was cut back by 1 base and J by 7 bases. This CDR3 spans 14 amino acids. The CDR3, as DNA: TGCGCCAGCAGCCAAGTGCAGGGAGCGGGGGAGCAGTACTTC. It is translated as CASSQVQGAGEQYF.

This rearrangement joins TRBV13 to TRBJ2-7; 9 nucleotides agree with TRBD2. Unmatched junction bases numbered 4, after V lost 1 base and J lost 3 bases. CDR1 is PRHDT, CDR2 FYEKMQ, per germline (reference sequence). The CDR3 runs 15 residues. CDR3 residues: CASSLELAGDYEQYF. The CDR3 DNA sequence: TGTGCCAGCAGCTTAGAGTTAGCGGGGGACTACGAGCAGTACTTC.

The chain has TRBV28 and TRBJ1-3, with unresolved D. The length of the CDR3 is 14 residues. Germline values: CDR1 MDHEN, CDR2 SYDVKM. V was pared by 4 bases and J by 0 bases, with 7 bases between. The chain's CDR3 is CASSSEISGNTIYF. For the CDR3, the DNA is TGTGCCAGCAGTTCCGAGATCTCTGGAAACACCATATATTTT.

CDR3: CASCLSTSTGELFF. The CDR3 DNA reads as TGTGCCAGCTGTCTTTCGACTAGCACCGGGGAGCTGTTTTTT. The chain employs TRBV11-1 and TRBJ2-2, with TRBD2 as a possible D gene (6 bases). This CDR3 has 14 amino acids. The V gene lost 8 bases and the J gene lost 4 bases, with 14 bases spanning the gap. Germline V gene sequence: CDR1 SGHAT, CDR2 FQDESV (reference sequence).

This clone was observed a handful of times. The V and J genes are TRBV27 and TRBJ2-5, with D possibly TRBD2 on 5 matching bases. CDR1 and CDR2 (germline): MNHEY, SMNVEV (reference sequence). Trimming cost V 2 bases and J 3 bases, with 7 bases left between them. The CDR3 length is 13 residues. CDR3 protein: CASSLLGEETQYF. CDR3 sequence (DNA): TGTGCCAGCAGTTTACTCGGGGAAGAGACCCAGTACTTC.

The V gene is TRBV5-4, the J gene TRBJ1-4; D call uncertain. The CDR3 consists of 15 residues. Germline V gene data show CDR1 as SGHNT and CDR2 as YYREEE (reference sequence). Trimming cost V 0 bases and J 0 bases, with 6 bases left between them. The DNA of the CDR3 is TGTGCCAGCAGCTTGGGGGGTGCAACTAATGAAAAACTGTTTTTT. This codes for CASSLGGATNEKLFF.

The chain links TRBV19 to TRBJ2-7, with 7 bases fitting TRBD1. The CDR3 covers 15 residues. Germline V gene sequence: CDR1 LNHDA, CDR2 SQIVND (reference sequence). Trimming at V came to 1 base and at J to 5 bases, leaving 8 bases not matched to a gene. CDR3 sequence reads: CASSIVPTGLNEQYF. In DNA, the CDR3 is TGTGCCAGTAGTATAGTCCCGACAGGGCTCAACGAGCAGTACTTC.

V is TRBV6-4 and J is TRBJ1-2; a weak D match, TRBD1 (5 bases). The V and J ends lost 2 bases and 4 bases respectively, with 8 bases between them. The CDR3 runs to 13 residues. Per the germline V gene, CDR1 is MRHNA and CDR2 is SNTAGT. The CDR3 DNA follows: TGTGCCAGCAGTGACCTTGGGACCTATGGCTACACCTTC. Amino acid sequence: CASSDLGTYGYTF.

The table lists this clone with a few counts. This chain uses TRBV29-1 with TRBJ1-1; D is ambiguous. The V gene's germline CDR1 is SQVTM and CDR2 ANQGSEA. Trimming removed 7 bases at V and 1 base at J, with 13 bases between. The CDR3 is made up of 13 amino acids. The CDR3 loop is CSGRIGANTEAFF. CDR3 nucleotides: TGCAGCGGACGGATAGGAGCGAACACTGAAGCTTTCTTT.

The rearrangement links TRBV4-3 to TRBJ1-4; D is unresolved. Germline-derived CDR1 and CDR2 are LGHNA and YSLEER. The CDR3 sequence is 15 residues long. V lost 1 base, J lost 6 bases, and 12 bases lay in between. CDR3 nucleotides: TGCGCCAGCAGCCAAGTTTGGGGTAAGGATGAAAAACTGTTTTTT. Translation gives CASSQVWGKDEKLFF.

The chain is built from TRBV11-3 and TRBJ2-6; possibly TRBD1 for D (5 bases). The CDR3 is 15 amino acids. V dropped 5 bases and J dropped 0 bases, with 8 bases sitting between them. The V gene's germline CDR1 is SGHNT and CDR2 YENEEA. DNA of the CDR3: TGTGCCAGCAGCCGAGACAGCTCTGGGGCCAACGTCCTGACTTTC. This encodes CASSRDSSGANVLTF.

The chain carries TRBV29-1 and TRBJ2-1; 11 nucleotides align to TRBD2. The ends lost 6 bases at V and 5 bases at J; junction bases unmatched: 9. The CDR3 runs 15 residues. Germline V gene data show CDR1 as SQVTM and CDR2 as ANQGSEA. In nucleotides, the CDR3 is TGCAGCGTGGACGGGACTAGCGGAGGGGACAATGAGCAGTTCTTC. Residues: CSVDGTSGGDNEQFF.

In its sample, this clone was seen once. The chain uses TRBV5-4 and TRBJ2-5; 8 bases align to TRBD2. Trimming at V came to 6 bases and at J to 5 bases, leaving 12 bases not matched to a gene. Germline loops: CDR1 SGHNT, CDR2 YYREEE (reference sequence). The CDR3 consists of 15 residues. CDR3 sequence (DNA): TGTGCCAGCACCATTCGGGTTAGCGGGACGGAGACCCAGTACTTC. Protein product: CASTIRVSGTETQYF.

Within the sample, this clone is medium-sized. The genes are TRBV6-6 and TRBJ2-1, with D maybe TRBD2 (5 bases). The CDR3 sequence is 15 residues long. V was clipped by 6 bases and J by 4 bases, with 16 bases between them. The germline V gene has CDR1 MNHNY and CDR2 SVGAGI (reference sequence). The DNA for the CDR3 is TGTGCCAGCAGCCGGGAAGATAATAGGTACAATGAGCAGTTCTTC. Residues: CASSREDNRYNEQFF.

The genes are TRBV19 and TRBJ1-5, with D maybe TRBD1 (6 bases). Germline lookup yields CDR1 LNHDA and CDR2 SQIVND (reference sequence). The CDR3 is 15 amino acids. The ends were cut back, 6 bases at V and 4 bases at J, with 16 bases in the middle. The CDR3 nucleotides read TGTGCCAGTAGCAACTACGCGGGACAAAATCAGCCCCAGCATTTT. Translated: CASSNYAGQNQPQHF. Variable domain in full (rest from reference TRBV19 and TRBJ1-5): DGGITQSPKYLFRKEGQNVTLSCEQNLNHDAMYWYRQDPGQGLRLIYYSQIVNDFQKGDIAEGYSVSREKKESFPLTVTSAQKNPTAFYLCASSNYAGQNQPQHFGDGTRLSIL.

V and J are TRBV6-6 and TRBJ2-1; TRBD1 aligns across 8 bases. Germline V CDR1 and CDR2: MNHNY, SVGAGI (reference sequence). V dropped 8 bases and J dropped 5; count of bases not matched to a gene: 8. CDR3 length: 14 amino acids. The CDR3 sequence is CASRDRDRNNEQFF. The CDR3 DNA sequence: TGTGCCAGCCGGGACCGGGACAGGAACAATGAGCAGTTCTTC.

The CDR3 bases are TGTGCCTGGAGTAGCCGGGGACAGCTTGGCCAGCCCCAGCATTTT. It yields the protein CAWSSRGQLGQPQHF. J is TRBJ1-5 and V is TRBV30, with TRBD1 identical over 7 bases. The length of the CDR3 is 15 residues. V lost 2 bases, J lost 7 bases, and 11 bases stayed unmatched. Looked up from germline, CDR1 is GTSNPN and CDR2 is SVGIG (reference sequence).